The clone carrying this T cell receptor beta chain was seen more than once but under ten times. The CDR3 runs 12 residues. V dropped 5 bases and J dropped 6 bases, with 8 bases sitting between them. This record comes from a study of T-cell reconstitution after alpha-beta-depleted transplantation in children. TCRbeta library construction was performed incorporating unique molecular identifiers. TCRdb reprocessed the PCR reads with MiXCR, giving one entry per CDR3 protein. The data contain about 400,000 distinct CDR3 sequences, about a fifth of them singletons. Material: PBMCs from the stem cell graft donor, obtained from the stem cell graft. This TCR was recovered from a human donor who donated a stem cell graft to a child with acute myeloid leukemia. This chain connects TRBV12-3 or TRBV12-4 to TRBJ1-5; possible D gene TRBD1, 5 bases. Written as DNA, the CDR3 is TGTGCCAGCAGTGGGGACGGTCAGCCCCAGCATTTT. Residues: CASSGDGQPQHF.